This T cell receptor beta chain is from a study of blood T cell repertoires in COVID-19. As for the study in general: Both acute and convalescent COVID-19 samples were obtained from the United States, Italy and Spain.

The protocol was immunoSEQ multiplex PCR, while the TCRdb copy is restricted to in-frame clones and leaves out a portion. Of about 71,000 clones listed, over 75% are singletons. This CDR3 has 10 amino acids. CDR1 is DFQATT, CDR2 SNEGSKA, per germline (reference sequence). The chain joins TRBV20-1 to TRBJ1-1; no clear D. This receptor was identified in a young woman with acute or convalescent COVID-19. The specimen sequenced was peripheral blood. In DNA, the CDR3 is TGCAGCCCCTATAGCACTGAAGCTTTCTTT. It encodes CSPYSTEAFF.